Here is one T cell receptor beta chain with its context. The antigen remains unidentified. Researchers tagged individual cDNA molecules with unique molecular identifiers. TCRdb redid the calling of the 5' RACE reads with MiXCR, one entry per CDR3 protein. This table holds 85,000 to 95,000 distinct CDR3 sequences, over 15% found once. This sample is drawn from a study of early T cells in non-severe SARS-CoV-2 infection. Study background: Sequencing was performed on bulk RNA from unsorted whole blood, leaving chains unpaired. Findings and caveats of the study: VDJdb matches were skewed toward anti-spike CD8 T cell responses.

The CDR3 extends over 15 amino acids. The germline gives CDR1 LGHNA, CDR2 YSLEER. V lost 1 base and J 8 bases, leaving 18 bases between the germline ends. This chain links TRBV4-3 with TRBJ2-7; D possibly corresponds to TRBD2 (6 bases). The source of this sequence is an adult who was a healthcare worker with PCR-confirmed SARS-CoV-2 infection or an uninfected control (not recorded which). Here the sequenced sample was whole blood, taken at baseline. The CDR3 loop reads CASSQVRDPRYQQYF. Here the CDR3 DNA reads TGCGCCAGCAGCCAAGTGCGGGACCCAAGATACCAGCAGTACTTC.